The 31 T cell receptor beta chains reported below all come from one sample, sequenced in a study of T cell responses to AZD1222 COVID-19 vaccine. Clones were read by immunoSEQ multiplex PCR, and TCRdb kept only the in-frame ones, dropping some. Altogether some 150,000 clones are present, 92% being singletons, with the ten largest covering 2.5% to 4%. The sample in question was peripheral blood, obtained 28 days after the second AZD1222 dose. The source of these receptors is an adult who received the AZD1222 COVID-19 vaccine.

J is TRBJ1-6 and V is TRBV21-1; the table's D call, TRBD1, was not checked against the DNA. TRBV21-1 is recorded as a pseudogene. The CDR3 contains 17 residues. CDR3 bases: TGTGCCAGCAGCAAAGGCAGGGTTGGGTCCTATAATTCACCCCTCCACTTT. Translating gives CASSKGRVGSYNSPLHF.

In its sample, this clone was seen a few times. The chain has TRBV3-1 (or the pseudogene TRBV3-2) and TRBJ2-5; 7 bases align to TRBD1. This CDR3 is 17 amino acids long. Germline V CDR1 and CDR2: LGHDT, YNNKEL (reference sequence). Trimming removed 0 bases from V and 1 base from J; junction bases left unmatched: 8. In DNA form, the CDR3 reads TGTGCCAGCAGCCAAGATCGGTGGACAGGACCCCAAGAGACCCAGTACTTC. It encodes CASSQDRWTGPQETQYF.

The DNA for the CDR3 is TGTGCCAGCAGCTTAACAGGGGCCAGCAATCAGCCCCAGCATTTT. Translating gives CASSLTGASNQPQHF. The chain is built from TRBV7-3 and TRBJ1-5; the D gene is possibly TRBD1 (5 bases). Trimming stripped 0 bases from V and 1 base from J, with 7 bases between. Germline assignment: CDR1 SGHTA and CDR2 FQGTGA. The CDR3 has 15 amino acids.

CDR3 nucleotides: TGTGCCAGCAGCCCCGGACTAGCGGGCGGGGAGCTGTTTTTT. Amino acids: CASSPGLAGGELFF. The V gene is TRBV11-1, the J gene TRBJ2-2; TRBD2 matches 11 bases. V lost 5 bases, J lost 7 bases, and 3 bases stayed unmatched. The germline V gene has CDR1 SGHAT and CDR2 FQDESV (reference sequence). The CDR3 sequence is 14 residues long.

This chain uses TRBV29-1 with TRBJ1-2; D is uncertain. This CDR3 is built from 12 residues. Germline CDR1 reads SQVTM; CDR2 reads ANQGSEA. The V end was cut by 3 bases, the J end by 0 bases, with 5 bases between. The DNA for the CDR3 is TGCAGCGTTGACACAGCTAACTATGGCTACACCTTC. This translates into CSVDTANYGYTF.

This sequence joins TRBV18 and TRBJ2-3; 11 nucleotides agree with TRBD2. Germline CDR1 and CDR2: KGHSH and LQKENI. This CDR3 has 15 residues. After removal of 2 bases from V and 6 bases from J, the junction contained 4 bases not matched to a gene. DNA for the CDR3: TGTGCCAGCTCACCAACTAGCGGGAGTCCCGATACGCAGTATTTT. Protein sequence: CASSPTSGSPDTQYF.

The rearrangement joins TRBV9 to TRBJ2-2, with 7 nucleotides matching TRBD2. The CDR3 length is 18 residues. CDR1 is SGDLS, CDR2 YYNGEE, per germline. V trimming: 4 bases; J trimming: 5 bases; junction bases outside the gene matches: 17. CDR3 loop: CASSPRRRLAGGTGELFF. For the CDR3, the DNA is TGTGCCAGCAGCCCCAGGAGGAGGTTAGCGGGTGGGACCGGGGAGCTGTTTTTT.

The rearrangement links TRBV18 to TRBJ1-6; 9 nucleotides agree with TRBD1. The V segment lost 3 bases and the J segment 7 bases; nucleotides outside the gene matches: 7. CDR1 and CDR2 (germline): KGHSH, LQKENI. The CDR3 consists of 16 residues. The CDR3 loop reads CASSPPGTGLNSPLHF. The DNA of the CDR3 is TGTGCCAGCTCACCTCCCGGGACAGGGCTGAATTCACCCCTCCACTTT. The variable domain in full, with the rest retrieved from reference TRBV18 and TRBJ1-6, is NAGVMQNPRHLVRRRGQEARLRCSPMKGHSHVYWYRQLPEEGLKFMVYLQKENIIDESGMPKERFSAEFPKEGPSILRIQQVVRGDSAAYFCASSPPGTGLNSPLHFGNGTRLTVT.

V gene TRBV15 combines with J gene TRBJ1-1; D is possibly TRBD1 (6 bases). V gave up 0 bases and J gave up 4 bases, with 12 bases separating them. This CDR3 has 15 amino acids. Germline assignment: CDR1 LNHNV and CDR2 YYDKDF (reference sequence). The CDR3, as DNA: TGTGCCACCAGCAGAGATAAGCAGGGGTTCACTGAAGCTTTCTTT. Amino acid sequence: CATSRDKQGFTEAFF.

V usage is TRBV14 and J usage is TRBJ2-1; 12 bases match TRBD1. The CDR3 is 15 amino acids. The germline V gene has CDR1 SGHDN and CDR2 FVKESK. V lost 5 bases, J lost 7 bases, and 6 bases stayed unmatched. CDR3 region: CASSFGTGGANEQFF. As DNA, the CDR3 is TGTGCCAGCAGCTTTGGGACAGGGGGCGCGAATGAGCAGTTCTTC.

The V gene is TRBV7-2, the J gene TRBJ2-3; 7 nucleotides match TRBD2. Trimming removed 1 base from V and 7 bases from J; junction bases left unmatched: 8. CDR3 length equals 15 residues. The germline CDR1 and CDR2 sequences are SGHTA and FQGNSA. In DNA form, the CDR3 reads TGTGCCAGCAGCTTAGATTGGGCGGGAGTAAATACGCAGTATTTT. As protein: CASSLDWAGVNTQYF.

The CDR3 DNA reads as TGTGCCAGCAGCTTAACGGGTCCCAACACCGGGGAGCTGTTTTTT. As protein: CASSLTGPNTGELFF. The V call is TRBV7-9, the J call TRBJ2-2; D uncertain. The CDR3 runs 15 residues. V lost 2 bases to trimming and J lost 2 bases, with 9 bases between them. Germline CDR1 SEHNR, CDR2 FQNEAQ (reference sequence).

The gene calls are TRBV7-6 and TRBJ1-6; a weak D match, TRBD1 (5 bases). Germline CDR1 reads SGHVS; CDR2 reads FNYEAQ. CDR3 length equals 17 residues. V was clipped by 5 bases and J by 0 bases, with 14 bases between them. CDR3 DNA sequence: TGTGCCAGCAGCGAGCGGGGGACCAGCTCCTATAATTCACCCCTCCACTTT. Translation gives CASSERGTSSYNSPLHF.

The chain joins TRBV18 to TRBJ1-4; no clear D. Trimming stripped 2 bases from V and 2 bases from J, with 9 bases between. This CDR3 contains 15 residues. Germline V gene data show CDR1 as KGHSH and CDR2 as LQKENI. The CDR3 DNA sequence: TGTGCCAGCTCACCAGGACTTGGGACTAATGAAAAACTGTTTTTT. It specifies CASSPGLGTNEKLFF. Together with reference TRBV18 and TRBJ1-4, the CDR3 gives the full variable domain: NAGVMQNPRHLVRRRGQEARLRCSPMKGHSHVYWYRQLPEEGLKFMVYLQKENIIDESGMPKERFSAEFPKEGPSILRIQQVVRGDSAAYFCASSPGLGTNEKLFFGSGTQLSVL.

The gene calls are TRBV7-9 and TRBJ2-5, with D unresolved. CDR3 length equals 15 residues. V shed 2 bases and J shed 5 bases, with 15 bases lying between them. Germline V CDR1 and CDR2: SEHNR, FQNEAQ (reference sequence). This chain's CDR3 is CASSLFSIDGETQYF. CDR3 DNA: TGTGCCAGCAGCTTATTTTCAATTGATGGGGAGACCCAGTACTTC.

The chain employs TRBV12-3 or TRBV12-4 and TRBJ1-2; D call uncertain. V lost 3 bases, J lost 3 bases, and 8 bases lay in between. This CDR3 has 13 residues. Here the CDR3 reads CASSLRRDYGYTF. CDR3 in DNA: TGTGCCAGCAGTTTGCGAAGGGACTATGGCTACACCTTC.

The V gene is TRBV3-1 (or the pseudogene TRBV3-2), the J gene TRBJ1-4; no reliable D call. Per germline, CDR1 LGHDT and CDR2 YNNKEL (reference sequence). CDR3 length equals 15 residues. V was pared by 0 bases and J by 1 base, with 6 bases between. The CDR3 coding sequence is TGTGCCAGCAGCCAAGATGGGAGAACTAATGAAAAACTGTTTTTT. Its protein product is CASSQDGRTNEKLFF.

The chain links TRBV6-1 to TRBJ2-7; 7 bases align to TRBD2. The CDR3 sequence is 13 residues long. Germline V gene lookup returns CDR1 MNHNS and CDR2 SASEGT. J was trimmed by 7 bases and V by 0 bases; bases with no gene match: 3. This CDR3 is CASSEAWGGEQYF. The CDR3 coding sequence is TGTGCCAGCAGTGAAGCGTGGGGGGGGGAGCAGTACTTC.

V usage is TRBV9 and J usage is TRBJ1-2; D remains ambiguous. The germline V and J ends were trimmed by 0 bases and 2 bases, with 5 bases remaining between them. The CDR3 consists of 13 residues. Germline V lookup: CDR1 SGDLS, CDR2 YYNGEE. For the CDR3, the DNA is TGTGCCAGCAGCGTAGGACGGAACTATGGCTACACCTTC. Protein sequence: CASSVGRNYGYTF.

This chain connects TRBV10-2 to TRBJ2-7, with D maybe TRBD1 (5 bases). The CDR3 is made up of 13 amino acids. The germline V and J ends were trimmed by 9 bases and 7 bases, with 19 bases remaining between them. Per the germline V gene, CDR1 is WSHSY and CDR2 is SAAADI. CDR3 region: CASTTVSTEEQYF. CDR3 DNA sequence: TGCGCCAGTACGACAGTTTCTACTGAGGAGCAGTACTTC.

This chain links TRBV5-4 with TRBJ2-5; 11 nucleotides match TRBD1. The germline gives CDR1 SGHNT, CDR2 YYREEE (reference sequence). The J segment lost 4 bases and the V segment lost 4 bases, leaving 6 bases of the junction unmatched. The CDR3 runs 15 residues. The CDR3 coding sequence is TGTGCCAGCAGCCCGGACAGGGGGCGGAGAGAGACCCAGTACTTC. It is translated as CASSPDRGRRETQYF.

V gene TRBV19 combines with J gene TRBJ2-7; either TRBD1 or TRBD2 may fit D (6 bases each). This CDR3 contains 15 residues. Germline lookup yields CDR1 LNHDA and CDR2 SQIVND (reference sequence). V was cut by 4 bases and J by 4 bases, with 17 bases left in between. The CDR3 nucleotides are TGTGCCAGTAGTACTCAATCCAGGGGAGGTTACGAGCAGTACTTC. Encoded protein: CASSTQSRGGYEQYF.

This chain connects TRBV5-5 to TRBJ1-6; 7 bases align to TRBD1. CDR1 SGHKS and CDR2 YYEKEE come from the germline V gene (reference sequence). This CDR3 has 16 amino acids. Trimming cost V 2 bases and J 6 bases; bases outside gene matches: 8. CDR3 DNA: TGTGCCAGCAGCTTAATTCTGACAGGGCCTAATTCACCCCTCCACTTT. Translation gives CASSLILTGPNSPLHF.

The chain couples TRBV6-1 to TRBJ1-1, with D uncertain. Trimming removed 1 base from V and 0 bases from J, with 6 bases in between. Germline lookup yields CDR1 MNHNS and CDR2 SASEGT. The CDR3 is made up of 14 amino acids. CDR3 amino acids: CASSEGRMNTEAFF. The CDR3 region has the DNA TGTGCCAGCAGTGAAGGGCGGATGAACACTGAAGCTTTCTTT.

This sequence joins TRBV7-9 and TRBJ2-3, with TRBD2 matching over 12 bases. The CDR3 is 15 residues long. The V gene end was trimmed by 7 bases and the J gene end by 4 bases; junction bases not matched to a gene: 6. CDR1 and CDR2 (germline): SEHNR, FQNEAQ (reference sequence). CDR3 DNA sequence: TGTGCCAGCACCCGACTAGCGGGAGAGGCAGATACGCAGTATTTT. Amino acids: CASTRLAGEADTQYF.

The chain couples TRBV29-1 to TRBJ1-2; 11 nucleotides agree with TRBD1. V dropped 6 bases and J dropped 3; count of bases not matched to a gene: 3. Germline CDR1 SQVTM, CDR2 ANQGSEA. The CDR3 extends over 13 amino acids. The CDR3: CSVEDRGHYGYTF. The CDR3 DNA sequence: TGCAGCGTCGAGGACAGGGGGCACTATGGCTACACCTTC.

A word on this clone: Other DNA sequences from this sample encode an identical CDR3 as well. CDR3 nucleotides: TGTGCCACCATGTACCAAGAGACCCAGTACTTC. Residues: CATMYQETQYF. The chain couples TRBV24-1 to TRBJ2-5, with D unresolved. Germline assignment: CDR1 KGHDR and CDR2 SFDVKD. V was pared by 8 bases and J by 0 bases, with 3 bases between. The CDR3 has 11 amino acids.

This chain connects TRBV30 to TRBJ1-6; TRBD1 aligns across 9 bases. The CDR3 length is 14 residues. Germline-derived CDR1 and CDR2 are GTSNPN and SVGIG (reference sequence). The V segment lost 6 bases and the J segment 10 bases; nucleotides outside the gene matches: 10. The CDR3 nucleotides read TGTGCCTGTAAACTAGACAGGGGGAGATCACCCCTCCACTTT. This sequence encodes CACKLDRGRSPLHF.

The J gene is TRBJ2-7, the V gene TRBV27, with D possibly being TRBD1 or TRBD2 (6 bases each). Germline CDR1 is MNHEY and CDR2 is SMNVEV (reference sequence). The germline V and J ends were trimmed by 4 bases and 7 bases, with 14 bases remaining between them. The CDR3 is 13 residues long. CDR3: CASSSPTGREQYF. CDR3 nucleotide sequence: TGTGCCAGCAGTTCACCCACAGGGAGGGAGCAGTACTTC.

The V and J genes are TRBV7-2 and TRBJ2-6; 11 positions match TRBD2. V trimming: 4 bases; J trimming: 2 bases; junction bases outside the gene matches: 7. CDR1 is SGHTA, CDR2 FQGNSA, per germline. The CDR3 extends over 18 amino acids. Written as DNA, the CDR3 is TGTGCCAGCAGCTCCCGACTAGCGGGGTCCCCTGGGGCCAACGTCCTGACTTTC. Encoded protein: CASSSRLAGSPGANVLTF.

This clone was recorded once. V and J are TRBV3-1 (or the pseudogene TRBV3-2) and TRBJ2-2; no firm D call. In germline, CDR1 is LGHDT, CDR2 YNNKEL (reference sequence). V was pared by 0 bases and J by 6 bases, with 8 bases between. The CDR3 contains 14 residues. The CDR3 nucleotides read TGTGCCAGCAGCCAAGAAGCACGGTCCGGGGAGCTGTTTTTT. The encoded protein is CASSQEARSGELFF.